The 21 T cell receptor beta chains below come from one sample, sequenced in a study of shared clonotypes between healthy human individuals. Assay: immunoSEQ multiplex PCR; the TCRdb copy retains only in-frame clones and omits some. The data show about 2.3 million clones, more than 80% seen once. The specimen was naive CD4+ T cells from PBMCs. The subset: CD45RA+ positively selected. These receptors were taken from a man aged 18 to 30 in good health. Some clones in this sample may be carry-over from other donors' samples.

This clone has just one count. The J gene is TRBJ1-4, the V gene TRBV5-1, with a possible D match to TRBD1 (5 bases). The V end lost 0 bases, the J end lost 10 bases, and 16 bases lay between the germline ends. CDR3 length: 15 amino acids. Germline loops: CDR1 SGHRS, CDR2 YFSETQ. The CDR3 DNA follows: TGCGCCAGCAGCTTGGGACCCTTTGGCGGGGGAAAACTGTTTTTT. Translated: CASSLGPFGGGKLFF.

The J gene is TRBJ2-6, the V gene TRBV14; the D gene is possibly TRBD1 (6 bases). V was cut by 3 bases and J by 4 bases, with 10 bases left in between. Germline values: CDR1 SGHDN, CDR2 FVKESK. The CDR3 has 15 amino acids. CDR3 in amino acids: CASSQGARGANVLTF. CDR3 DNA: TGTGCCAGCAGCCAGGGGGCTAGGGGGGCCAACGTCCTGACTTTC.

V usage is TRBV29-1 and J usage is TRBJ1-5; 8 nucleotides match TRBD1. The CDR3 is 13 residues long. Germline V gene data show CDR1 as SQVTM and CDR2 as ANQGSEA. Unmatched junction bases numbered 11, after V lost 7 bases and J lost 9 bases. For the CDR3, the DNA is TGCAGCGCTGCGGACAGGGCCAATGGGCCCCAGCATTTT. Encoded protein: CSAADRANGPQHF.

V is TRBV27 and J is TRBJ1-2; 8 bases are shared with TRBD1. The V segment lost 6 bases and the J segment 5 bases; nucleotides outside the gene matches: 8. Germline-derived CDR1 and CDR2 are MNHEY and SMNVEV (reference sequence). This CDR3 spans 14 amino acids. For the CDR3, the DNA is TGTGCCAGCAGCAAGGGACAGGCGGGGTATGGCTACACCTTC. Its protein product is CASSKGQAGYGYTF.

In its sample, this clone was seen once. The chain carries TRBV7-2 and TRBJ1-3; D is undetermined. CDR1 SGHTA and CDR2 FQGNSA come from the germline V gene. This CDR3 comprises 13 residues. Trimming pared 1 base from V and 4 bases from J, leaving 5 bases between. In DNA form, the CDR3 reads TGTGCCAGCAGCTTAGGGATGGGAAACACCATATATTTT. It translates to CASSLGMGNTIYF.

The rearrangement joins TRBV14 to TRBJ1-2, with 9 bases that match TRBD1. With V trimmed by 2 bases and J by 8 bases, 9 bases remained unmatched. Germline V gene data show CDR1 as SGHDN and CDR2 as FVKESK. There are 15 residues in the CDR3. The DNA of the CDR3 is TGTGCCAGCAGCCAAATGACAGGGGGATTCGGAGGCTACACCTTC. Its translation is CASSQMTGGFGGYTF.

The rearrangement links TRBV28 to TRBJ2-7, with 9 nucleotides matching TRBD1. The trim removed 1 base at V and 4 bases at J, leaving 8 bases unmatched. The CDR3 sequence is 16 residues long. Per the germline V gene, CDR1 is MDHEN and CDR2 is SYDVKM. Written as DNA, the CDR3 is TGTGCCAGCAGTTTATTCCCGGGACAGGGAAGGTACGAGCAGTACTTC. Amino acids: CASSLFPGQGRYEQYF.

V usage is TRBV11-2 and J usage is TRBJ2-3; 7 nucleotides line up with TRBD1. Germline V gene sequence: CDR1 SGHAT, CDR2 FQNNGV. The CDR3 is 14 amino acids. The V segment lost 8 bases and the J segment 2 bases; nucleotides outside the gene matches: 7. Here the CDR3 DNA reads TGTGCCAGCGCCCAGGGACAGATCACAGATACGCAGTATTTT. As protein: CASAQGQITDTQYF.

About this clone itself: This same CDR3 is encoded by further DNA sequences in the sample. This chain links TRBV7-9 with TRBJ2-3; D is unresolved. Germline V CDR1 and CDR2: SEHNR, FQNEAQ (reference sequence). This CDR3 contains 11 residues. V lost 4 bases and J lost 3, with 2 bases in between. The CDR3 region is CASSSTDTQYF. The CDR3 DNA follows: TGTGCCAGCAGCTCAACAGATACGCAGTATTTT. The complete variable domain, with remaining parts taken from reference TRBV7-9 and TRBJ2-3, reads DTGVSQNPRHKITKRGQNVTFRCDPISEHNRLYWYRQTLGQGPEFLTYFQNEAQLEKSRLLSDRFSAERPKGSFSTLEIQRTEQGDSAMYLCASSSTDTQYFGPGTRLTVL.

V usage is TRBV5-1 and J usage is TRBJ2-1; TRBD1 is a possible D gene (6 bases). Germline-derived CDR1 and CDR2 are SGHRS and YFSETQ. The V end was cut by 5 bases, the J end by 7 bases, with 10 bases between. CDR3 length equals 12 residues. CDR3 DNA: TGCGCCAGCAGAGGACAGAGAAATGAGCAGTTCTTC. Translating it yields CASRGQRNEQFF.

The rearrangement links TRBV10-3 to TRBJ1-2; no definite D call. Trimming removed 0 bases at V and 3 bases at J, with 5 bases between. CDR1 ENHRY and CDR2 SYGVKD come from the germline V gene. The CDR3 sequence is 13 residues long. The CDR3 protein is CAISESPYYGYTF. CDR3 nucleotides: TGTGCCATCAGTGAGTCGCCCTACTATGGCTACACCTTC.

The chain carries TRBV6-5 and TRBJ1-2, with a possible D match to TRBD1 (5 bases). Looked up from germline, CDR1 is MNHEY and CDR2 is SVGAGI. This CDR3 has 13 amino acids. Trimming took 2 bases from V and 6 from J, leaving 10 bases between them. This chain's CDR3 is CASSYGDVHGYTF. The DNA of the CDR3 is TGTGCCAGCAGTTACGGGGACGTGCATGGCTACACCTTC.

The chain recombines TRBV5-4 with TRBJ2-2; no clear D. The CDR3 totals 13 residues. V was clipped by 7 bases and J by 1 base, with 8 bases between them. Germline V gene sequence: CDR1 SGHNT, CDR2 YYREEE (reference sequence). CDR3 protein: CASSVENTGELFF. The CDR3 DNA follows: TGTGCCAGCTCCGTGGAGAACACCGGGGAGCTGTTTTTT. Looking up the rest from reference TRBV5-4 and TRBJ2-2 gives the full variable domain: ETGVTQSPTHLIKTRGQQVTLRCSSQSGHNTVSWYQQALGQGPQFIFQYYREEENGRGNFPPRFSGLQFPNYSSELNVNALELDDSALYLCASSVENTGELFFGEGSRLTVL.

In regard to this clone: The sample has other DNA sequences that encode this CDR3 too. This chain links TRBV20-1 with TRBJ1-2, with D maybe TRBD1 (5 bases). From germline, CDR1 is DFQATT and CDR2 SNEGSKA (reference sequence). V lost 2 bases and J 8 bases, leaving 9 bases between the germline ends. The CDR3 is 11 amino acids. CDR3 region: CSARRGDGYTF. CDR3 sequence (DNA): TGCAGTGCTAGAAGAGGGGACGGCTACACCTTC.

The V gene is TRBV7-3, the J gene TRBJ1-4, with 9 bases lining up with TRBD1. The J segment lost 5 bases and the V segment lost 1 base, leaving 17 bases of the junction unmatched. Germline CDR1 reads SGHTA; CDR2 reads FQGTGA. This CDR3 contains 20 residues. The CDR3 DNA follows: TGTGCCAGCAGCTTAAAGGCACAGGGGGCAAGGGTGCGGGAAAATGAAAAACTGTTTTTT. It encodes CASSLKAQGARVRENEKLFF.

The rearrangement links TRBV6-5 to TRBJ1-2; D is undetermined. CDR1 is MNHEY, CDR2 SVGAGI, per germline. V lost 6 bases and J 5 bases, leaving 13 bases between the germline ends. The CDR3 is made up of 13 amino acids. CDR3 residues: CASSPTYRYGYTF. CDR3 coding DNA: TGTGCCAGCAGCCCAACCTATCGATATGGCTACACCTTC.

The chain combines TRBV27 with TRBJ2-1, with 12 bases identical to TRBD2. J was trimmed by 2 bases and V by 5 bases; bases with no gene match: 10. This CDR3 comprises 18 residues. The germline V gene encodes CDR1 MNHEY and CDR2 SMNVEV (reference sequence). CDR3 loop: CASSLTRTSGTAYNEQFF. In nucleotides, the CDR3 is TGTGCCAGCAGTCTTACGAGGACTAGCGGGACTGCCTACAATGAGCAGTTCTTC.

The V and J genes are TRBV5-6 and TRBJ2-7, with 9 bases identical to TRBD1. The CDR3 contains 15 residues. The V gene's germline CDR1 is SGHDT and CDR2 YYEEEE. Trimming at V came to 2 bases and at J to 5 bases, leaving 8 bases not matched to a gene. CDR3 DNA: TGTGCCAGCAGCTTACTGGGACAGGGAGCCAACGAGCAGTACTTC. Translation: CASSLLGQGANEQYF.

V and J are TRBV19 and TRBJ2-7, with a possible D match to TRBD2 (5 bases). Trimming removed 6 bases at V and 4 bases at J, with 13 bases between. The CDR3 length is 13 residues. The V gene's germline CDR1 is LNHDA and CDR2 SQIVND (reference sequence). The CDR3 reads CASRGVLSYEQYF. The CDR3, as DNA: TGTGCCAGTAGGGGAGTTCTATCGTACGAGCAGTACTTC.

V and J are TRBV18 and TRBJ2-4, with D hard to call. The CDR3 spans 15 residues. Germline V gene sequence: CDR1 KGHSH, CDR2 LQKENI. Trimming cost V 5 bases and J 2 bases, with 13 bases left between them. CDR3 DNA sequence: TGTGCCAGCTCATCGGAGTCGGGCTCCAAAAACATTCAGTACTTC. Protein sequence: CASSSESGSKNIQYF.

The gene calls are TRBV6-6 and TRBJ1-5; perhaps TRBD1 as D (6 bases). The germline V gene encodes CDR1 MNHNY and CDR2 SVGAGI (reference sequence). The CDR3 contains 13 residues. V was clipped by 7 bases and J by 5 bases, with 12 bases between them. The CDR3: CASTRGRDQPQHF. The CDR3 bases are TGTGCCAGCACCAGGGGACGAGATCAGCCCCAGCATTTT.